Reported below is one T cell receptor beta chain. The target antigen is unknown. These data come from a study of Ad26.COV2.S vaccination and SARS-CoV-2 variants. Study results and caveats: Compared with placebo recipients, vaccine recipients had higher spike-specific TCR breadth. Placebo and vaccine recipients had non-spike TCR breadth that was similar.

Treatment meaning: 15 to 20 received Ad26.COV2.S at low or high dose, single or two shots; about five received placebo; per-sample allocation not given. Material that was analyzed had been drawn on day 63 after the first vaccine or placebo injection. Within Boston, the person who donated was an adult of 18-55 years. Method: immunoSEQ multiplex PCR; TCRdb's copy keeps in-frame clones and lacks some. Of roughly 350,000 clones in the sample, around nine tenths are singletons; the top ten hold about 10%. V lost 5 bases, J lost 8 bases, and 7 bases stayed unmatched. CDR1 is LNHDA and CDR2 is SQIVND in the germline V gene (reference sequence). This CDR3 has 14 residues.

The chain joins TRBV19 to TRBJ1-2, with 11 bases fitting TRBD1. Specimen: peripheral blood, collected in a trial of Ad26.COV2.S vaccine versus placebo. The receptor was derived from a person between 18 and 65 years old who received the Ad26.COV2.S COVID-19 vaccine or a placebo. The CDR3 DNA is TGTGCCAGTAGTTGGGACAGGGGGAATACGGGCTACACCTTC. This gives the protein CASSWDRGNTGYTF.